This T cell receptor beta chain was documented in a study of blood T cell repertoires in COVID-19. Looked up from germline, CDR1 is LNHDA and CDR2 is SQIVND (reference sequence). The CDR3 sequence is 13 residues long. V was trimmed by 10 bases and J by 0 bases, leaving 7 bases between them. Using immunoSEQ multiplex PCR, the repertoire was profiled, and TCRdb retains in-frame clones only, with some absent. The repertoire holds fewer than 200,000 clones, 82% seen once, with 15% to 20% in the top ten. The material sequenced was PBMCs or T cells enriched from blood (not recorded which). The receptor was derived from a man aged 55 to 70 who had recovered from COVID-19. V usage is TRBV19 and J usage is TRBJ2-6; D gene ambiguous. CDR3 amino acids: CATLDSGANVLTF. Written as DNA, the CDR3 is TGTGCCACTCTAGACTCTGGGGCCAACGTCCTGACTTTC.